These 30 T cell receptor beta chains originate from one sample sequenced in a study of long-term antiretroviral therapy in people with HIV (dated by TCRdb to between 2021 and 2022). The immunoSEQ hsTCRB v3.0 assay was used at survey level resolution to sequence the TRB variable region. TCRdb re-hosts the immuneACCESS table, in-frame sequences only. Its copies lack some clones; in the studies checked, an unresolved V gene accounts for under half of them, and the cause for the rest is not known. In this sample the table shows about 19,000 clones, 80% to 90% of which occur a single time. The ten biggest clones cover approximately 4.2% of the sample. This sample comprised unsorted PBMCs, obtained 2.1 years after starting antiretroviral therapy. These receptors came from a man aged 18 to 29 with HIV.

The genes are TRBV6-5 and TRBJ2-7; D gene uncertain. The germline V gene encodes CDR1 MNHEY and CDR2 SVGAGI. CDR3 length equals 15 residues. V was trimmed by 0 bases and J by 3 bases, leaving 12 bases between them. This CDR3 reads CASSYSTPGYYEQYF. In DNA form, the CDR3 reads TGTGCCAGCAGTTACTCGACCCCAGGATACTACGAGCAGTACTTC.

The chain is built from TRBV6-6 and TRBJ2-7; TRBD2 might be the D (6 bases). Trimming stripped 7 bases from V and 7 bases from J, with 11 bases between. From germline, CDR1 is MNHNY and CDR2 SVGAGI (reference sequence). This CDR3 has 11 residues. In DNA, the CDR3 is TGTGCCAGCACCCGTGGGGGGGAGCAGTACTTC. The encoded protein is CASTRGGEQYF.

The sample holds one count of this clone. The chain employs TRBV4-3 and TRBJ2-1; no clear D gene. The germline V gene encodes CDR1 LGHNA and CDR2 YSLEER. V lost 0 bases to trimming and J lost 7 bases, with 13 bases between them. The CDR3 runs to 15 residues. The CDR3, as DNA: TGCGCCAGCAGCCAAGATTTACCTATTGGAAATGAGCAGTTCTTC. Translated, it gives CASSQDLPIGNEQFF.

This clone was found a few times. This chain links TRBV5-1 with TRBJ2-7, with D perhaps being TRBD1 or TRBD2 (5 bases each). This CDR3 has 14 residues. Per the germline V gene, CDR1 is SGHRS and CDR2 is YFSETQ. V gave up 0 bases and J gave up 0 bases, with 7 bases separating them. DNA for the CDR3: TGCGCCAGCAGCTTGGATGGGACCTCCTACGAGCAGTACTTC. It encodes CASSLDGTSYEQYF.

This chain joins TRBV4-3 and TRBJ2-7; TRBD2 might be the D (7 bases). CDR1 LGHNA and CDR2 YSLEER come from the germline V gene. Between the trimmed V and J ends, which lost 0 bases and 6 bases, there was a span of 15 bases. The CDR3 totals 15 residues. The CDR3: CASSQDSRGGGEQYF. In DNA form, the CDR3 reads TGCGCCAGCAGCCAAGATTCGCGCGGGGGCGGCGAGCAGTACTTC.

V is TRBV10-3 and J is TRBJ2-5; D remains ambiguous. The CDR3 has 12 amino acids. V lost 8 bases and J 5 bases, leaving 12 bases between the germline ends. Per germline, CDR1 ENHRY and CDR2 SYGVKD. The CDR3 DNA reads as TGTGCCATCGGGCCGACTGAGGAGACCCAGTACTTC. Amino acid sequence: CAIGPTEETQYF.

The chain carries TRBV4-3 and TRBJ1-6; D not resolved. Germline loops: CDR1 LGHNA, CDR2 YSLEER. Trimming took 2 bases from V and 7 from J, leaving 12 bases between them. The CDR3 runs 15 residues. The CDR3 loop is CASSQWVFRNSPLHF. The CDR3 DNA reads as TGCGCCAGCAGCCAATGGGTTTTCCGGAATTCACCCCTCCACTTT.

J is TRBJ2-7 and V is TRBV5-1; D uncertain. CDR1 SGHRS and CDR2 YFSETQ come from the germline V gene. This CDR3 contains 13 residues. With 4 bases removed from V and 0 bases from J, the gap between germline ends came to 8 bases. CDR3 in DNA: TGCGCCAGCAGCGCGGCTGCCTCCTACGAGCAGTACTTC. Its translation: CASSAAASYEQYF.

This rearrangement joins TRBV5-4 to TRBJ2-7; 9 bases match TRBD1. V shed 1 base, J shed 5 bases, and the junction held 1 base outside the gene matches. The CDR3 loop spans 13 amino acids. Germline lookup yields CDR1 SGHNT and CDR2 YYREEE (reference sequence). CDR3 nucleotides: TGTGCCAGCAGCTTGACAGGGGGCCACGAGCAGTACTTC. Translation: CASSLTGGHEQYF.

As DNA, the CDR3 is TGTGCCAGTAGAGGCGTGGCGGGACATGGGCGAAGCGAGCAGTACTTC. Its protein product is CASRGVAGHGRSEQYF. The chain combines TRBV19 with TRBJ2-7; D could derive from TRBD1 or TRBD2 (6 bases each). V was trimmed by 6 bases and J by 6 bases, leaving 24 bases between them. This CDR3 spans 16 amino acids. Per germline, CDR1 LNHDA and CDR2 SQIVND (reference sequence).

This chain connects TRBV10-2 to TRBJ2-7, with TRBD2 identical over 10 bases. CDR3 length equals 14 residues. The germline gives CDR1 WSHSY, CDR2 SAAADI. The junction had 13 bases not matched to a gene; V was cut back by 10 bases and J by 7 bases. CDR3: CATQARPGLAEQYF. CDR3 in DNA: TGCGCCACCCAGGCTCGACCGGGACTAGCGGAGCAGTACTTC.

The J gene is TRBJ2-2, the V gene TRBV7-8; D is perhaps TRBD1 or TRBD2 (5 bases each). The V gene's germline CDR1 is SGHVS and CDR2 FQNEAQ. The CDR3 is 14 amino acids. The V and J ends lost 0 bases and 5 bases respectively, with 7 bases between them. The CDR3 DNA is TGTGCCAGCAGCTTAGCTGGGGGAACCGGGGAGCTGTTTTTT. Residues: CASSLAGGTGELFF.

V is TRBV7-9 and J is TRBJ2-5; D gene ambiguous. Trimming cost V 1 base and J 1 base, with 7 bases left between them. This CDR3 is 14 amino acids long. Germline-derived CDR1 and CDR2 are SEHNR and FQNEAQ (reference sequence). The DNA for the CDR3 is TGTGCCAGCAGCTTAGTGGACGCCCAAGAGACCCAGTACTTC. Translation gives CASSLVDAQETQYF.

This CDR3 reads CASSQVQGAIGNTEAFF. For the CDR3, the DNA is TGCGCCAGCAGCCAAGTACAGGGGGCTATAGGGAACACTGAAGCTTTCTTT. The chain couples TRBV4-3 to TRBJ1-1; the match to TRBD1 covers 9 bases. CDR3 length: 17 amino acids. The germline V gene encodes CDR1 LGHNA and CDR2 YSLEER. J gave up 1 base and V 1 base, and 7 bases lay outside the gene matches.

V and J are TRBV7-6 and TRBJ1-1; D is unclear. Germline-derived CDR1 and CDR2 are SGHVS and FNYEAQ. CDR3 length equals 14 residues. The V end was cut by 5 bases, the J end by 3 bases, with 13 bases between. The CDR3 loop reads CASSVEAWDTEAFF. CDR3 nucleotides: TGTGCCAGCAGCGTAGAGGCATGGGACACTGAAGCTTTCTTT.

The CDR3 loop reads CAWRATVLGEQYF. CDR3 coding DNA: TGTGCCTGGAGGGCGACAGTTCTCGGAGAGCAGTACTTC. V is TRBV30 and J is TRBJ2-7; weak D call: TRBD1 (5 bases). CDR1 is GTSNPN and CDR2 is SVGIG in the germline V gene (reference sequence). V lost 3 bases, J lost 7 bases, and 16 bases lay in between. The CDR3 totals 13 residues. The variable domain in full, completed from reference TRBV30 and TRBJ2-7, reads SQTIHQWPATLVQPVGSPLSLECTVEGTSNPNLYWYRQAAGRGLQLLFYSVGIGQISSEVPQNLSASRPQDRQFILSSKKLLLSDSGFYLCAWRATVLGEQYFGPGTRLTVT.

The chain carries TRBV5-1 and TRBJ2-1; TRBD2 aligns across 13 bases. The CDR3 sequence is 16 residues long. The germline CDR1 and CDR2 sequences are SGHRS and YFSETQ. The ends lost 3 bases at V and 7 bases at J; junction bases unmatched: 7. The CDR3 loop reads CASSSGLAGVGNEQFF. In nucleotides, the CDR3 is TGCGCCAGCAGCTCTGGACTAGCGGGAGTCGGGAATGAGCAGTTCTTC.

V gene TRBV12-5 combines with J gene TRBJ2-6, with 7 bases that match TRBD1. The trim removed 7 bases at V and 0 bases at J, leaving 15 bases unmatched. In germline, CDR1 is LGHNT, CDR2 FRNRAP. The CDR3 length is 19 residues. The CDR3 region is CASAHTGDRASSGANVLTF. CDR3 in DNA: TGTGCTAGTGCCCACACCGGAGACAGGGCGAGCTCTGGGGCCAACGTCCTGACTTTC. Combining the CDR3 with reference TRBV12-5 and TRBJ2-6 gives the whole variable domain DARVTQTPRHKVTEMGQEVTMRCQPILGHNTVFWYRQTMMQGLELLAYFRNRAPLDDSGMPKDRFSAEMPDATLATLKIQPSEPRDSAVYFCASAHTGDRASSGANVLTFGAGSRLTVL.

This sequence joins TRBV21-1 and TRBJ2-7. TRBV21-1 is shown as a pseudogene. The CDR3 length is 15 residues. CDR3 loop: CASSKKELVDYEQYF. DNA for the CDR3: TGTGCCAGCAGCAAAAAGGAACTGGTTGACTACGAGCAGTACTTC.

This clone was picked up one time. This sequence joins TRBV5-4 and TRBJ1-1; D is unresolved. This CDR3 contains 15 residues. Germline V gene data show CDR1 as SGHNT and CDR2 as YYREEE (reference sequence). Trimming took 5 bases from V and 1 from J, leaving 15 bases between them. The CDR3 DNA follows: TGTGCCAGCAGTTCTGGCGGGCGACAGAACACTGAAGCTTTCTTT. This gives the protein CASSSGGRQNTEAFF.

A single count supports this clone. The chain recombines TRBV5-1 with TRBJ1-1; 7 bases match TRBD1. The CDR3 has 12 residues. Germline V gene lookup returns CDR1 SGHRS and CDR2 YFSETQ. V was pared by 4 bases and J by 8 bases, with 5 bases of the junction left unmatched. The DNA for the CDR3 is TGCGCCAGCAGCAAGGGGACAGAGGAAGCTTTCTTT. This gives the protein CASSKGTEEAFF.

This clone was observed once. The chain links TRBV27 to TRBJ2-5, with D uncertain. CDR3 length: 13 amino acids. Germline values: CDR1 MNHEY, CDR2 SMNVEV (reference sequence). V dropped 5 bases and J dropped 1 base, with 8 bases sitting between them. The CDR3 coding sequence is TGTGCCAGCAGTCCCAAAGCCCAAGAGACCCAGTACTTC. Translated: CASSPKAQETQYF.

The rearrangement links TRBV6-5 to TRBJ2-7; possibly TRBD1 for D (5 bases). Germline CDR1 reads MNHEY; CDR2 reads SVGAGI. Trimming stripped 6 bases from V and 6 bases from J, with 15 bases between. This CDR3 contains 13 residues. CDR3 nucleotide sequence: TGTGCCAGCAGGCCAACATCAGGGCTCGAGCAGTACTTC. Amino acid sequence: CASRPTSGLEQYF.

CDR3 residues: CSARKANEQFF. In nucleotides, the CDR3 is TGCAGTGCTAGGAAGGCCAATGAGCAGTTCTTC. The chain combines TRBV20-1 with TRBJ2-1, with no clear D. The CDR3 length is 11 residues. V lost 3 bases and J 6 bases, leaving 6 bases between the germline ends. CDR1 and CDR2 from the germline V gene are DFQATT and SNEGSKA (reference sequence).

The rearrangement joins TRBV28 to TRBJ2-7, with D possibly TRBD2 on 6 matching bases. The V end lost 5 bases, the J end lost 0 bases, and 14 bases lay between the germline ends. The CDR3 sequence is 15 residues long. Germline V CDR1 and CDR2: MDHEN, SYDVKM. Here the CDR3 reads CASSLAIGSSYEQYF. As DNA, the CDR3 is TGTGCCAGCAGTCTAGCAATCGGGAGCTCCTACGAGCAGTACTTC.

This chain joins TRBV6-6 and TRBJ2-5; D is possibly TRBD2 (5 bases). The V end lost 6 bases, the J end lost 9 bases, and 11 bases lay between the germline ends. In germline, CDR1 is MNHNY, CDR2 SVGAGI (reference sequence). The CDR3 length is 11 residues. The CDR3 DNA follows: TGTGCCAGCAGCCACCCAGCGGCCCAGTACTTC. Its translation: CASSHPAAQYF.

The V call is TRBV10-2, the J call TRBJ1-5; no reliable D call. This CDR3 is 12 amino acids long. Germline V gene lookup returns CDR1 WSHSY and CDR2 SAAADI. Trimming pared 0 bases from V and 5 bases from J, leaving 2 bases between. The CDR3 coding sequence is TGCGCCAGCAGTGAGTCTGATCAGCCCCAGCATTTT. This encodes CASSESDQPQHF.

The chain links TRBV29-1 to TRBJ2-1; D uncertain. Germline V gene sequence: CDR1 SQVTM, CDR2 ANQGSEA. Trimming pared 8 bases from V and 9 bases from J, leaving 14 bases between. The CDR3 covers 11 residues. In nucleotides, the CDR3 is TGCAGCAAAACGGACCACAGTGAGCAGTTCTTC. Translation gives CSKTDHSEQFF.

The rearrangement uses TRBV9 and TRBJ2-3; D gene uncertain. The CDR3 spans 15 residues. Germline CDR1 and CDR2: SGDLS and YYNGEE. V gave up 1 base and J gave up 0 bases, with 9 bases separating them. The CDR3 spells CASSVRRASTDTQYF. CDR3 nucleotides: TGTGCCAGCAGCGTACGTCGGGCGAGCACAGATACGCAGTATTTT.

V gene TRBV5-1 combines with J gene TRBJ2-1, with TRBD1 matching over 7 bases. V lost 4 bases and J lost 7; bases outside the gene matches: 2. The CDR3 has 12 residues. Germline V gene lookup returns CDR1 SGHRS and CDR2 YFSETQ. CDR3 sequence (DNA): TGCGCCAGCAGCCGACAGGGAAATGAGCAGTTCTTC. Amino acid sequence: CASSRQGNEQFF.